This T cell receptor beta chain was sequenced in a study of blood T cell repertoires in COVID-19. Study overall: Donors in the United States, Italy and Spain gave samples during acute or convalescent COVID-19.

Cohort allocation depended upon clinical history that participants reported. Per the original data handling: Reference gene primer amplification yielded estimated nucleated cell counts. TCRdb's table, derived via immunoSEQ multiplex PCR, lists solely in-frame clones and lacks some. Clone size and the V and J calls come from that table; the DNA yielded D and trimming. This repertoire shows some 410,000 clones, 85% to 90% found once; its top ten account for over 0.9%. V shed 11 bases and J shed 5 bases, with 13 bases lying between them. The CDR3 is 12 residues long. The specimen was PBMCs or T cells enriched from blood (not recorded which). The clonotype originates from a woman aged 25 to 39 with acute COVID-19. The genes are TRBV12-3 or TRBV12-4 and TRBJ1-5; tentative D call: TRBD1 (5 bases). The DNA for the CDR3 is TGTGCCTCTCGATGGGGGGATCAGCCCCAGCATTTT. It encodes CASRWGDQPQHF.